This T cell receptor (beta chain) emerged from a study of shared clonotypes between healthy human individuals. Repertoires were generated with immunoSEQ multiplex PCR, while TCRdb's copy carries only in-frame clones and drops some. The table has 1.5 million to 2.5 million clones, about 94% seen once. Regarding the study as a whole: Despite large depth, sorted-subset datasets appeared incompletely sequenced.

Naive-designated CD8 cells lacked CD45RO, were positively enriched for CCR7, and omitted terminally differentiated effector memory CD45RA+ cells. V was clipped by 5 bases and J by 5 bases, with 11 bases between them. In germline, CDR1 is SEHNR, CDR2 FQNEAQ (reference sequence). This CDR3 spans 13 amino acids. With regard to this clone: Antigen unknown.

The sequence derives from a man between 18 and 29 years old in good health. V is TRBV7-9 and J is TRBJ2-3; perhaps D is TRBD1 or TRBD2 (5 bases each). Sequencing was performed on naive CD8+ T cells sorted from blood. The CDR3 DNA reads as TGTGCCAGCAGCGCCAGGGACGAAGATACGCAGTATTTT. Translating gives CASSARDEDTQYF.